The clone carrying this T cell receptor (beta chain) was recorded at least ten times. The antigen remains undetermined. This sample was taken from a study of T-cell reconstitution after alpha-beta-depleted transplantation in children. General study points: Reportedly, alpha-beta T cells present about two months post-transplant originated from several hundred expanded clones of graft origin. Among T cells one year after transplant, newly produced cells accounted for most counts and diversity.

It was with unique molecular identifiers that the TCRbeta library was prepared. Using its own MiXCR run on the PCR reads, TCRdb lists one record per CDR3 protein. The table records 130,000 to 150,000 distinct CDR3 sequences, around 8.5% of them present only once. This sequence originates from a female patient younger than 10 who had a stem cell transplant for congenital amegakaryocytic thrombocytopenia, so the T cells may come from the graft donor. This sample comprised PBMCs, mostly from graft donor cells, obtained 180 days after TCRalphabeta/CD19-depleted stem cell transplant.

CDR3 residues: CAAGMRQLTGELFF. The CDR3 nucleotides read TGTGCAGCGGGGATGAGGCAGCTCACCGGGGAGCTGTTTTTT. This chain connects TRBV27 to TRBJ2-2, with 7 bases fitting TRBD2. Germline CDR1 reads MNHEY; CDR2 reads SMNVEV (reference sequence). CDR3 length: 14 residues.